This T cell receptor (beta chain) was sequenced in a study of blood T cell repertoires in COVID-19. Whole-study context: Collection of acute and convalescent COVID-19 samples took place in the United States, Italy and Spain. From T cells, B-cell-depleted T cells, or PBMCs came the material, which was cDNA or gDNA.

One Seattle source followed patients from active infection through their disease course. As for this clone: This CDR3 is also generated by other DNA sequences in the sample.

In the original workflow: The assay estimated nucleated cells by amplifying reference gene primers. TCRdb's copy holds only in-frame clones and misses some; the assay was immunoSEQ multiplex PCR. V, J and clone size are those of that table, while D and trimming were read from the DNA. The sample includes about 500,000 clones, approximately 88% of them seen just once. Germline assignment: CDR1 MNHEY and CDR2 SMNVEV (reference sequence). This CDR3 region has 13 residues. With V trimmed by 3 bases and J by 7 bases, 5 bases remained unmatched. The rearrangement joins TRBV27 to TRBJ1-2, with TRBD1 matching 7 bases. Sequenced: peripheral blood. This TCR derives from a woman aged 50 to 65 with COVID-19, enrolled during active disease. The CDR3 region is CASSFRQGGGYTF. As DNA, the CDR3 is TGTGCCAGCAGTTTTCGACAGGGTGGTGGCTACACCTTC.